Listed here is a single TCR beta chain. The CDR3 contains 11 residues. Germline values: CDR1 SGHTA, CDR2 FQGNSA. V dropped 1 base and J dropped 8 bases, with 5 bases sitting between them. Repertoires were generated with immunoSEQ multiplex PCR, while TCRdb's copy carries only in-frame clones and drops some. The sample yields 15,000 to 20,000 clones, 30% to 40% seen once. These data originate in a study of graft-versus-host responses after intestinal transplantation. Plating combined about 200,000 CFSE-labeled responder cells with about 200,000 irradiated, violet-dye-labeled stimulator cells. The chain is built from TRBV7-2 and TRBJ1-1; no firm D call. This sample comprised alloreactive CD8+ T cells from a mixed lymphocyte reaction culture, obtained before intestinal transplant. The subset: CFSE-low proliferating T cells sorted from roughly 6-day pre-transplant mixed lymphocyte reaction (GvH or HvG direction). The TCR was taken from a human patient who received an intestinal transplant. CDR3 protein: CASSLVGEAFF. The CDR3 DNA is TGTGCCAGCAGCTTAGTAGGGGAAGCTTTCTTT.